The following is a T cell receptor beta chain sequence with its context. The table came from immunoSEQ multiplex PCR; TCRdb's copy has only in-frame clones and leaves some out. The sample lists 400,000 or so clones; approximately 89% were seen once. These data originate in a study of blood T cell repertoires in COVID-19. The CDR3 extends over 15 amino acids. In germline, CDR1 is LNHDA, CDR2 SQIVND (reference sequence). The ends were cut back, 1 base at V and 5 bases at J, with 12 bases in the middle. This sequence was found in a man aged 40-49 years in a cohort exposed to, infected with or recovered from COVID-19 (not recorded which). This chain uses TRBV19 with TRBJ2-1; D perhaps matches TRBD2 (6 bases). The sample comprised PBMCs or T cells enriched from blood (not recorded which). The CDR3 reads CASSIVRGSNNEQFF. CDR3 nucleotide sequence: TGTGCCAGTAGTATAGTTCGGGGGTCGAACAATGAGCAGTTCTTC.